The 8 T cell receptor beta chains given below trace back to one sample, sequenced in a study of STAT3 mutations in large granular lymphocyte leukemia. The study's findings and limits: Every T-cell large granular lymphocyte leukemia patient had at least one immunodominant TCR beta clonotype.

Antigens of these TCRs are unknown. The repertoire was sequenced with immunoSEQ multiplex PCR; TCRdb's copy has only in-frame clones and lacks some. Here the sample spans some 27,000 clones, 60% to 85% being singletons. Sequenced: peripheral blood mononuclear cells. The receptors were gathered from a woman between 45 and 65 years old with T-cell large granular lymphocyte leukemia. Some clones in this sample may be carry-over from other donors' samples.

The chain uses TRBV13 and TRBJ2-3; 13 bases fit TRBD2. The V gene's germline CDR1 is PRHDT and CDR2 FYEKMQ (reference sequence). Trimming took 5 bases from V and 8 from J; bases not matched to a gene: 7. The length of the CDR3 is 15 residues. CDR3 residues: CASSPGTSGMGTQYF. CDR3 sequence (DNA): TGTGCCAGCAGCCCCGGGACTAGCGGGATGGGTACGCAGTATTTT. The whole variable domain, filled in from reference TRBV13 and TRBJ2-3, reads AAGVIQSPRHLIKEKRETATLKCYPIPRHDTVYWYQQGPGQDPQFLISFYEKMQSDKGSIPDRFSAQQFSDYHSELNMSSLELGDSALYFCASSPGTSGMGTQYFGPGTRLTVL.

The chain combines TRBV16 with TRBJ1-1; D might be TRBD1 (6 bases). Germline lookup yields CDR1 KGHSY and CDR2 FQNENV. This CDR3 contains 15 residues. V lost 2 bases and J 11 bases, leaving 21 bases between the germline ends. CDR3 in amino acids: CASSQSINRESSAFF. Written as DNA, the CDR3 is TGTGCCAGCAGCCAAAGCATTAACAGGGAGTCGTCCGCTTTCTTT.

This clone is a singleton in its sample. The V call is TRBV5-1, the J call TRBJ2-3; D is ambiguous. Germline CDR1 is SGHRS and CDR2 is YFSETQ. The CDR3 sequence is 15 residues long. Trimming stripped 0 bases from V and 4 bases from J, with 12 bases between. The CDR3 here is CASSLEQLASDTQYF. CDR3 DNA sequence: TGCGCCAGCAGCTTGGAACAGCTGGCCTCAGATACGCAGTATTTT.

V usage is TRBV5-6 and J usage is TRBJ2-7, with 10 bases identical to TRBD2. CDR3 length: 14 residues. The trim removed 4 bases at V and 3 bases at J, leaving 4 bases unmatched. The germline CDR1 and CDR2 sequences are SGHDT and YYEEEE. The CDR3 bases are TGTGCCAGCAGCCTAGCGGGAGTCGACTACGAGCAGTACTTC. This sequence encodes CASSLAGVDYEQYF.

This rearrangement joins TRBV4-3 to TRBJ1-1, with D unclear. CDR1 and CDR2 (germline): LGHNA, YSLEER. The CDR3 contains 14 residues. Trimming stripped 0 bases from V and 7 bases from J, with 12 bases between. The CDR3 bases are TGCGCCAGCAGCCAAGACTTTCGTGGCAGTGAAGCTTTCTTT. This encodes CASSQDFRGSEAFF.

The J gene is TRBJ1-2, the V gene TRBV28, with D perhaps matching TRBD1 (5 bases). Germline assignment: CDR1 MDHEN and CDR2 SYDVKM. The ends were cut back, 10 bases at V and 5 bases at J, with 8 bases in the middle. The CDR3 length is 10 residues. CDR3 nucleotides: TGTGCCACGGGGGGGTATGGCTACACCTTC. Translation gives CATGGYGYTF.

This chain connects TRBV28 to TRBJ2-6; D is possibly TRBD1 (5 bases). Per germline, CDR1 MDHEN and CDR2 SYDVKM. This CDR3 is 16 amino acids long. Trimming left V 5 bases short and J 3 bases short, with 14 bases between. CDR3 in DNA: TGTGCCAGCAGTGACCAGGGAAAAGGTGGGGCCAACGTCCTGACTTTC. It is translated as CASSDQGKGGANVLTF.

V gene TRBV30 combines with J gene TRBJ2-1, with TRBD2 identical over 7 bases. Losses at the gene ends were 3 bases for V and 5 bases for J; bases not matched to a gene: 10. This CDR3 has 15 amino acids. Per the germline V gene, CDR1 is GTSNPN and CDR2 is SVGIG (reference sequence). The CDR3 region has the DNA TGTGCCTGGAGCGGGGACTACAATCTAAACAATGAGCAGTTCTTC. Encoded protein: CAWSGDYNLNNEQFF. Filled out from reference TRBV30 and TRBJ2-1, the complete variable domain reads SQTIHQWPATLVQPVGSPLSLECTVEGTSNPNLYWYRQAAGRGLQLLFYSVGIGQISSEVPQNLSASRPQDRQFILSSKKLLLSDSGFYLCAWSGDYNLNNEQFFGPGTRLTVL.